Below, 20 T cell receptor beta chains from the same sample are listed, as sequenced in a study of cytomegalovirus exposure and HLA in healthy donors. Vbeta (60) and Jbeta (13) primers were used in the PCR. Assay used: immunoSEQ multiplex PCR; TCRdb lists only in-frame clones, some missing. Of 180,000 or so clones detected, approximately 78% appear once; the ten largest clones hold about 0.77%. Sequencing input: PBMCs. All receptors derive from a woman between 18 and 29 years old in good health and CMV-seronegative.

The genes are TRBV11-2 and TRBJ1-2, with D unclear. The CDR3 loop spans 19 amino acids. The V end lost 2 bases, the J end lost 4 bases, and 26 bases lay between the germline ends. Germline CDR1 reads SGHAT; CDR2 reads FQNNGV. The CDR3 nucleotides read TGTGCCAGCAGCTTAAGTTCGGGTTTACGGGATGGCCTACTCTATGGCTACACCTTC. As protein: CASSLSSGLRDGLLYGYTF.

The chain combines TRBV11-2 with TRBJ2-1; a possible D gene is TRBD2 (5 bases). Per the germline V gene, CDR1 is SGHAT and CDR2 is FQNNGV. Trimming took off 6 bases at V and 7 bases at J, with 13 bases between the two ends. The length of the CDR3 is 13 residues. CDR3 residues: CASSFSGLNEQFF. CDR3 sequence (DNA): TGTGCCAGCAGTTTTTCCGGACTGAATGAGCAGTTCTTC.

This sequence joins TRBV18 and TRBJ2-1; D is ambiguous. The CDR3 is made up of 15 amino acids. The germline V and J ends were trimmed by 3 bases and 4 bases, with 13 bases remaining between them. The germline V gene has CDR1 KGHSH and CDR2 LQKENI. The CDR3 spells CASSPVTPPYNEQFF. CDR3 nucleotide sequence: TGTGCCAGCTCACCGGTGACACCCCCGTACAATGAGCAGTTCTTC.

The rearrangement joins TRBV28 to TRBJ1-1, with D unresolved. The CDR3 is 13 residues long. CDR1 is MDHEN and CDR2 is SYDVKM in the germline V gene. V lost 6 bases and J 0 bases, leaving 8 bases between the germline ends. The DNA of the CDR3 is TGTGCCAGCAGATCGGGTCTGAACACTGAAGCTTTCTTT. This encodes CASRSGLNTEAFF.

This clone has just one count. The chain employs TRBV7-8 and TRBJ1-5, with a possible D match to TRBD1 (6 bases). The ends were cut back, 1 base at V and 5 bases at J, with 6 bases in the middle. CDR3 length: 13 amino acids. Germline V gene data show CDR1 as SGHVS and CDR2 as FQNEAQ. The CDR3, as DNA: TGTGCCAGCAGCTTAGACAGGGATCAGCCCCAGCATTTT. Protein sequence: CASSLDRDQPQHF. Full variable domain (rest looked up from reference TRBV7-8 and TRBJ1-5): GAGVSQSPRYKVAKRGQDVALRCDPISGHVSLFWYQQALGQGPEFLTYFQNEAQLDKSGLPSDRFFAERPEGSVSTLKIQRTQQEDSAVYLCASSLDRDQPQHFGDGTRLSIL.

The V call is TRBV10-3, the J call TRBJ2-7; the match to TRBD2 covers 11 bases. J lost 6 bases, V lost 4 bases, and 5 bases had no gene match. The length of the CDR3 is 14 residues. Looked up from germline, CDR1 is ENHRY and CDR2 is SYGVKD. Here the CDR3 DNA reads TGTGCCATCAGTGGACTAGCGGGACGGGGCGAGCAGTACTTC. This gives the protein CAISGLAGRGEQYF.

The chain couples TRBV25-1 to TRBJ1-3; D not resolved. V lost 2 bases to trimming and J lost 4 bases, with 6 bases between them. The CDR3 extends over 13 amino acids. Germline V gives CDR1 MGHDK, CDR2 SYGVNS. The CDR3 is CASSEGGGNTIYF. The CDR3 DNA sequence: TGTGCCAGCAGTGAAGGAGGAGGAAACACCATATATTTT.

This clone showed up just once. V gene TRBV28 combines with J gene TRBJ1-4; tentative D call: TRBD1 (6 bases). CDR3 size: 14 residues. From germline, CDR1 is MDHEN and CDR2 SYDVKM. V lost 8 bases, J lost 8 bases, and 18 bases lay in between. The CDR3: CASGPRGVGEKLFF. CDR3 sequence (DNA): TGTGCCAGCGGCCCCAGGGGCGTGGGAGAAAAACTGTTTTTT.

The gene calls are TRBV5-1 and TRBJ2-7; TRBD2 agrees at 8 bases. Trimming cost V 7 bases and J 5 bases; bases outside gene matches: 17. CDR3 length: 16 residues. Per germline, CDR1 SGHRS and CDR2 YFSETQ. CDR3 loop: CASSPSGRSDVDEQYF. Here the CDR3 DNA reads TGCGCCAGCTCCCCAAGCGGGAGAAGCGATGTCGACGAGCAGTACTTC.

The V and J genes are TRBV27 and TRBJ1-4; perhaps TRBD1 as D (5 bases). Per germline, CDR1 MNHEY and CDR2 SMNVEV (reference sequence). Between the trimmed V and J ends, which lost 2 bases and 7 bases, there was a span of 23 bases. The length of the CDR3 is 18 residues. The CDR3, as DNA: TGTGCCAGCAGTTTAGCGTACGGAAACGGGGGATCGGGTGAAAAACTGTTTTTT. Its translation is CASSLAYGNGGSGEKLFF.

In DNA, the CDR3 is TGCGCCAGCACCCCAGGGGGGAACACTGAAGCTTTCTTT. Its protein is CASTPGGNTEAFF. This chain connects TRBV5-1 to TRBJ1-1, with 7 bases matching TRBD1. This CDR3 contains 13 residues. CDR1 and CDR2 from the germline V gene are SGHRS and YFSETQ. V lost 6 bases, J lost 1 base, and 3 bases stayed unmatched.

The CDR3: CASSFLGHSYEQYF. CDR3 in DNA: TGTGCCAGCAGTTTCCTTGGACACTCCTACGAGCAGTACTTC. The chain has TRBV6-6 and TRBJ2-7; TRBD1 is a possible D gene (5 bases). Trimming stripped 4 bases from V and 0 bases from J, with 10 bases between. The germline CDR1 and CDR2 sequences are MNHNY and SVGAGI (reference sequence). The CDR3 extends over 14 amino acids.

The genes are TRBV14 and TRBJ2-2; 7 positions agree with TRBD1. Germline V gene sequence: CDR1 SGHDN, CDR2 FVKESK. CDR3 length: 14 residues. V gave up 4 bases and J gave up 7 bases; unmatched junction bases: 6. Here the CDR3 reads CASSRRQGHGELFF. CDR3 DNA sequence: TGTGCCAGCAGCCGGCGACAGGGCCACGGGGAGCTGTTTTTT.

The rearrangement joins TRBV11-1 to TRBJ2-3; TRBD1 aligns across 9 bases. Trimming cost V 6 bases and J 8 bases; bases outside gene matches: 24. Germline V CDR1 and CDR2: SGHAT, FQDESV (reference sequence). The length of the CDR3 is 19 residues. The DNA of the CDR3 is TGTGCCAGCAGTCTAGGAGGGACAGGGAGAGGACTCTGGGATGGTACGCAGTATTTT. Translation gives CASSLGGTGRGLWDGTQYF.

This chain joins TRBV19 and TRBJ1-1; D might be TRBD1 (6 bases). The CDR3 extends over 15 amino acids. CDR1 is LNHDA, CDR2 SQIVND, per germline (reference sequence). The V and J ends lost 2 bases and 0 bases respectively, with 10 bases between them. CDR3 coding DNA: TGTGCCAGTAGTATATGGGGGCGGATGAACACTGAAGCTTTCTTT. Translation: CASSIWGRMNTEAFF.

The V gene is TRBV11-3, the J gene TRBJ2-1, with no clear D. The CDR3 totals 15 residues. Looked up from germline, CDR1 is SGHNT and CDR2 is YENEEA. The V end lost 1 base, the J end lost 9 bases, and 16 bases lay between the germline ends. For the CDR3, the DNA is TGTGCCAGCAGCTTAGTGAATCCCATAACCGGTGAGCAGTTCTTC. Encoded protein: CASSLVNPITGEQFF.

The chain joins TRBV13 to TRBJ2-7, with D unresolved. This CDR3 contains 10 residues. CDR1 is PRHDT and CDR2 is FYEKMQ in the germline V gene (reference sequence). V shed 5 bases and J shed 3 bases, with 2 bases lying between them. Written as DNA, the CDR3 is TGTGCCAGCAGCCGCTACGAGCAGTACTTC. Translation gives CASSRYEQYF.

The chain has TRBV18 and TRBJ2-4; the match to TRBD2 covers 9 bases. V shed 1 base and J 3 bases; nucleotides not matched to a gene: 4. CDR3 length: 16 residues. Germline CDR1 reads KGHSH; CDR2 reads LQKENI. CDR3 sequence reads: CASSPLAGVGKNIQYF. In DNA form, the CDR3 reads TGTGCCAGCTCACCACTAGCGGGAGTGGGCAAAAACATTCAGTACTTC.

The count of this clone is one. Here the CDR3 DNA reads TGTGCCAGCAGTGCTCCGGGGAGCTCCTACAATGAGCAGTTCTTC. Its translation: CASSAPGSSYNEQFF. The chain uses TRBV28 and TRBJ2-1; possibly TRBD2 for D (5 bases). CDR3 size: 15 residues. Germline assignment: CDR1 MDHEN and CDR2 SYDVKM. The V end lost 5 bases, the J end lost 0 bases, and 11 bases lay between the germline ends.

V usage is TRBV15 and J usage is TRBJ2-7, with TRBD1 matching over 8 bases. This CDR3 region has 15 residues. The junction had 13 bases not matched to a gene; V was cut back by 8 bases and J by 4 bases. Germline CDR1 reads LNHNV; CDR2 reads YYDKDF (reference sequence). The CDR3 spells CATAPRTGLFYEQYF. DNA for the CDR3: TGTGCCACCGCCCCTCGGACAGGGCTTTTTTACGAGCAGTACTTC. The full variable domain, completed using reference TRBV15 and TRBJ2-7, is DAMVIQNPRYQVTQFGKPVTLSCSQTLNHNVMYWYQQKSSQAPKLLFHYYDKDFNNEADTPDNFQSRRPNTSFCFLDIRSPGLGDTAMYLCATAPRTGLFYEQYFGPGTRLTVT.